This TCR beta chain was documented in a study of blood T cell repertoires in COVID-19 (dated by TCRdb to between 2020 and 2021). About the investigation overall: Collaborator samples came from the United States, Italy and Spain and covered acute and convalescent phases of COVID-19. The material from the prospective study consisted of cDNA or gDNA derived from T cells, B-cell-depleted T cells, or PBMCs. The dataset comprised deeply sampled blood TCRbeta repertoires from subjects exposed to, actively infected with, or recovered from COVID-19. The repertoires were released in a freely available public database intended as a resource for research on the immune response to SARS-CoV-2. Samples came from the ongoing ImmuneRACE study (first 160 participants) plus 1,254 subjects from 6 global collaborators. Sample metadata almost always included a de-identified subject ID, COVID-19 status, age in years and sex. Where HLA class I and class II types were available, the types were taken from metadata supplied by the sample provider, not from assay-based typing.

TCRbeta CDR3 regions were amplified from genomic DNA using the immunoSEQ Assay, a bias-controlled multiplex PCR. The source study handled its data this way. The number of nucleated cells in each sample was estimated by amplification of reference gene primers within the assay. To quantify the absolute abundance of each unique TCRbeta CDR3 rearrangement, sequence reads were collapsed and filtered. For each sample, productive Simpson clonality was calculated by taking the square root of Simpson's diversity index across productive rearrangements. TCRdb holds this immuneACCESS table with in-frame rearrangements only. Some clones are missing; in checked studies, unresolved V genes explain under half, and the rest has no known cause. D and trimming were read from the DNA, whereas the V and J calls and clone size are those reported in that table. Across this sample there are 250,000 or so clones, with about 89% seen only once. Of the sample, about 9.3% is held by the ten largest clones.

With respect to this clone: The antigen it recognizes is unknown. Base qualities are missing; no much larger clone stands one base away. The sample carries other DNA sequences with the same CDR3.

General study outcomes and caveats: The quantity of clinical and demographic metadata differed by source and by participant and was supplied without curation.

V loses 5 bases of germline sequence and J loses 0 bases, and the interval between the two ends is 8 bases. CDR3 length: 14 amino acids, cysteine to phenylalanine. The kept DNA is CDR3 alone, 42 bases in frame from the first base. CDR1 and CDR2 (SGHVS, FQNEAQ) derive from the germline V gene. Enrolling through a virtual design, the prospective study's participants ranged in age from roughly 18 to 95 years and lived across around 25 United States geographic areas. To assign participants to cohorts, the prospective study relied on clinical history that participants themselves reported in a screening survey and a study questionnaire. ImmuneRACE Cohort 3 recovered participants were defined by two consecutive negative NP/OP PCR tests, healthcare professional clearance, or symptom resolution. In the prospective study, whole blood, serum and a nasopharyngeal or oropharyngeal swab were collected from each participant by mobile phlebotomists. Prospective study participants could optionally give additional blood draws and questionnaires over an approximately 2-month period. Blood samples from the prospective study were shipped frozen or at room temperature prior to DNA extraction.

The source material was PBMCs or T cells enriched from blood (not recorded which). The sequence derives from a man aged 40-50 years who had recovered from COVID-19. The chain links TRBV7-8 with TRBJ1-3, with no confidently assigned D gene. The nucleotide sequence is TGTGCCAGCAGCCGACTCTCCTCTGGAAACACCATATATTTT. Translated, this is CASSRLSSGNTIYF.